These 3 T cell receptor beta chains originate from one sample sequenced in a study of blood T cell repertoires in COVID-19. Clones were sequenced by immunoSEQ multiplex PCR, and TCRdb holds only the in-frame ones, with some missing. The sample carries under 300,000 clones, about 84% recorded once. Sequencing was done on a sample of peripheral blood. These TCRs come from an elderly man with acute or convalescent COVID-19.

V and J are TRBV5-6 and TRBJ2-7; a weak D match, TRBD1 (6 bases). CDR1 SGHDT and CDR2 YYEEEE come from the germline V gene. CDR3 length equals 13 residues. Trimming removed 3 bases at V and 4 bases at J, with 11 bases between. Written as DNA, the CDR3 is TGTGCCAGCAGCTCCGGGACATTATACGAGCAGTACTTC. As protein: CASSSGTLYEQYF.

J is TRBJ1-1 and V is TRBV29-1, with TRBD1 matching over 7 bases. Losses at the gene ends were 7 bases for V and 7 bases for J; bases not matched to a gene: 6. This CDR3 is built from 11 residues. CDR1 is SQVTM, CDR2 ANQGSEA, per germline. CDR3 in amino acids: CSGRTGHEAFF. The CDR3 DNA sequence: TGCAGCGGACGGACAGGCCATGAAGCTTTCTTT.

The chain is built from TRBV3-1 (or the pseudogene TRBV3-2) and TRBJ1-2, with TRBD1 as a possible D gene (5 bases). The CDR3 extends over 14 amino acids. V dropped 3 bases and J dropped 6 bases, with 14 bases sitting between them. Germline V lookup: CDR1 LGHDT, CDR2 YNNKEL (reference sequence). The CDR3: CASSHRAGVDGYTF. For the CDR3, the DNA is TGTGCCAGCAGCCACCGTGCGGGGGTGGATGGCTACACCTTC.